These T cell receptor beta chains were read from a single sample in a study of T cell responses to AZD1222 COVID-19 vaccine. Data came from immunoSEQ multiplex PCR; TCRdb stores just in-frame clones and leaves some out. Seen here are roughly 150,000 clones, more than 75% observed once, and the top ten hold about 4%. This material consisted of peripheral blood, taken on day 0 of AZD1222 vaccination. These receptors all stem from an adult in good health. Both conserved end residues are part of each CDR3. The D gene is left open where the match is weak. The size of a clone is reported for some rows only, either as once, few or many, or as a class for expanded clones.

j_call d_call v_call clone_size cdr3_aa cdr3_nt
TRBJ1-1 - TRBV2 - CASSDQGKDTEAFF TGTGCCAGCAGTGACCAAGGGAAGGACACTGAAGCTTTCTTT
TRBJ2-7 - TRBV6-5 - CASSYKSVPSYEQYF TGTGCCAGCAGTTACAAGTCTGTTCCCTCCTACGAGCAGTACTTC
TRBJ2-2 TRBD1 TRBV6-5 - CASRRQGGGGELFF TGTGCCAGCAGAAGACAGGGGGGAGGCGGGGAGCTGTTTTTT
TRBJ2-2 - TRBV3-1/TRBV3-2 - CASSSQTGELFF TGTGCCAGCAGCTCTCAAACCGGGGAGCTGTTTTTT
TRBJ1-5 - TRBV2 once CASSGEGGQPQHF TGTGCCAGCAGTGGGGAGGGGGGTCAGCCCCAGCATTTT
TRBJ1-2 - TRBV6-5 - CASSYSGSYGYTF TGTGCCAGCAGTTACTCAGGGAGCTATGGCTACACCTTC
TRBJ1-3 - TRBV6-5 - CASSLTGSSGNTIYF TGTGCCAGCAGCTTAACAGGGTCCTCTGGAAACACCATATATTTT
TRBJ2-3 - TRBV5-1 - CASSPFFATDTQYF TGCGCCAGCAGCCCGTTTTTCGCCACAGATACGCAGTATTTT
TRBJ1-5 TRBD1 TRBV2 - CASSRDREGNQPQHF TGTGCCAGCAGTCGGGACAGGGAAGGCAATCAGCCCCAGCATTTT
TRBJ1-5 - TRBV11-2 - CASSLGYNQPQHF TGTGCCAGCAGCTTGGGGTACAATCAGCCCCAGCATTTT
TRBJ2-7 - TRBV7-2 - CASSPQFGPNRGPYEQYF TGTGCCAGCAGCCCCCAGTTCGGGCCCAATCGAGGACCCTACGAGCAGTACTTC
TRBJ2-5 - TRBV11-2 - CASSRIQKETQYF TGTGCCAGCAGCCGGATACAGAAAGAGACCCAGTACTTC
TRBJ1-2 TRBD1 TRBV6-5 once CASRSDRDYGYTF TGTGCCAGCAGATCTGACAGGGACTATGGCTACACCTTC
TRBJ1-5 - TRBV6-5 - CASLRIVGGQPQHF TGTGCCAGCCTTCGAATTGTCGGGGGTCAGCCCCAGCATTTT
TRBJ1-2 - TRBV6-5 - CASSYSTSLFYGYTF TGTGCCAGCAGTTACTCGACGTCACTATTCTATGGCTACACCTTC
TRBJ2-1 - TRBV4-2 - CASSQGQGAYNEQFF TGTGCCAGCAGCCAAGGTCAGGGAGCTTACAATGAGCAGTTCTTC
TRBJ1-1 - TRBV29-1 - CSVEAGEGTEAFF TGCAGCGTTGAAGCGGGGGAGGGCACTGAAGCTTTCTTT
TRBJ2-5 - TRBV3-1/TRBV3-2 - CASSQDSRQSGGETQYF TGTGCCAGCAGCCAAGATTCTAGGCAGTCCGGGGGAGAGACCCAGTACTTC
TRBJ1-5 - TRBV2 - CASREEHQPQHF TGTGCCAGCAGAGAGGAGCATCAGCCCCAGCATTTT
TRBJ1-5 TRBD1 TRBV6-2/TRBV6-3 few CASSLAAGTGNQPQHF TGTGCCAGCAGTTTAGCAGCCGGGACAGGCAATCAGCCCCAGCATTTT
TRBJ1-2 TRBD1 TRBV19 - CASSINRGGYGYTF TGTGCCAGTAGTATAAACAGGGGAGGCTATGGCTACACCTTC
TRBJ2-7 - TRBV27 - CASSSGPRVYEQYF TGTGCCAGCAGTTCAGGACCAAGGGTTTACGAGCAGTACTTC
TRBJ1-2 TRBD1 TRBV2 - CASSEQGAYNGYTF TGTGCCAGCAGTGAGCAGGGGGCCTATAATGGCTACACCTTC
TRBJ1-2 - TRBV7-8 - CASSLDVANYGYTF TGTGCCAGCAGCTTAGATGTCGCTAACTATGGCTACACCTTC
TRBJ2-7 - TRBV13 - CASSFGQVKLYEQYF TGTGCCAGCAGCTTCGGTCAGGTGAAACTCTACGAGCAGTACTTC
TRBJ1-6 TRBD1 TRBV7-9 once CASSLKGQRNSPLHF TGTGCCAGCAGCTTGAAGGGACAGAGAAATTCACCCCTCCACTTT
TRBJ1-3 - TRBV28 - CASSTGFNAGNTIYF TGTGCCAGCAGCACAGGGTTTAACGCTGGAAACACCATATATTTT
TRBJ1-4 - TRBV30 - CAWSETEEKLFF TGTGCCTGGAGTGAGACGGAAGAAAAACTGTTTTTT
TRBJ1-2 - TRBV20-1 - CSAIEAYGYTF TGCAGTGCTATTGAGGCCTATGGCTACACCTTC
TRBJ1-1 - TRBV24-1 - CATSDQWNAEAFF TGTGCCACCAGTGATCAGTGGAACGCTGAAGCTTTCTTT
TRBJ1-4 TRBD1 TRBV28 - CASSADLGTAFHKLFF TGTGCCAGCAGTGCGGACCTCGGGACAGCTTTTCATAAACTGTTTTTT
TRBJ2-7 - TRBV2 - CASSEKGYRDLDEQYF TGTGCCAGCAGTGAAAAGGGATACAGGGATTTGGACGAGCAGTACTTC
TRBJ2-7 - TRBV3-1/TRBV3-2 once CASSQDHTDTEQYF TGTGCCAGCAGCCAAGACCATACAGACACCGAGCAGTACTTC
TRBJ2-5 - TRBV6-5 - CASTPNLIGKTQYF TGTGCCAGCACTCCGAACCTAATCGGGAAGACCCAGTACTTC
TRBJ1-5 - TRBV2 - CASSARVQPQHF TGTGCCAGCAGTGCCAGGGTTCAGCCCCAGCATTTT